Listed below are T cell receptor beta chains from one sample, sequenced in a study of CD8+ T cells in alopecia areata. Produced via immunoSEQ multiplex PCR; TCRdb's table is partial and in-frame only. Of approximately 210,000 clones in the sample, approximately 67% were seen once. The source was CD4+ T cells sorted from blood, collected at week 49, from a patient treated with tofacitinib. The receptor set was obtained from a human donor with alopecia areata. CDR3s include the opening cysteine and the closing phenylalanine or tryptophan. A D gene is named only where the DNA matches it firmly. Only some rows state a clone size, as once, few, many or a class for expanded clones.

d_gene,v_gene,abundance,j_gene,CDR3aa,CDR3nt
.,TRBV4-3,.,TRBJ2-3,CASSQDHGDTQYF,TGCGCCAGCAGCCAAGATCACGGGGATACGCAGTATTTT
.,TRBV29-1,.,TRBJ2-7,CSTDPRREKYEQYF,TGCAGCACGGACCCTAGACGGGAAAAGTACGAGCAGTACTTC
.,TRBV7-3,.,TRBJ2-3,CASSSRATDTQYF,TGTGCCAGCAGTTCCCGAGCCACAGATACGCAGTATTTT
.,TRBV6-5,once,TRBJ1-5,CASSYREKAYSQHF,TGTGCCAGCAGTTATCGCGAGAAGGCCTACTCCCAGCATTTT
TRBD2,TRBV2,.,TRBJ2-1,CASSELAGGFDEQFF,TGTGCCAGCAGTGAACTAGCGGGGGGTTTCGATGAGCAGTTCTTC
.,TRBV2,.,TRBJ2-3,CASSESRGHTSTDTQYF,TGTGCCAGCAGTGAATCCCGGGGGCATACTAGCACAGATACGCAGTATTTT
TRBD1,TRBV6-5,few,TRBJ1-2,CASRPGTGNYGYTF,TGTGCCAGCAGACCCGGGACAGGGAACTATGGCTACACCTTC
TRBD1,TRBV30,.,TRBJ2-5,CAGQVALGETQYF,TGTGCCGGACAGGTAGCTCTGGGGGAGACCCAGTACTTC
.,TRBV29-1,few,TRBJ1-5,CSVGGNMGQPQHF,TGCAGCGTTGGTGGCAATATGGGACAGCCCCAGCATTTT
.,TRBV30,.,TRBJ1-5,CAWADTDNQPQHF,TGTGCCTGGGCCGACACGGACAATCAGCCCCAGCATTTT
.,TRBV29-1,.,TRBJ2-1,CSVVSGAPYNEQFF,TGCAGCGTGGTATCCGGGGCCCCCTACAATGAGCAGTTCTTC
.,TRBV29-1,few,TRBJ1-1,CSVVGTEAFF,TGCAGCGTTGTCGGGACAGAAGCTTTCTTT
TRBD1,TRBV18,.,TRBJ1-1,CASSPRDREEAFF,TGTGCCAGCTCCCCTCGGGACAGGGAAGAAGCTTTCTTT
.,TRBV5-4,.,TRBJ1-2,CASSPTGFGYTF,TGTGCCAGCAGCCCCACGGGCTTTGGCTACACCTTC
TRBD1,TRBV14,.,TRBJ2-7,CASSQEDRVYEQYF,TGTGCCAGCAGCCAAGAGGACAGGGTCTACGAGCAGTACTTC
.,TRBV5-6,.,TRBJ2-5,CASSFQNQETQYF,TGTGCCAGCAGCTTTCAGAACCAAGAGACCCAGTACTTC
TRBD1,TRBV4-3,.,TRBJ2-3,CASSQERSHRGSHTQYF,TGCGCCAGCAGCCAAGAAAGATCGCACAGGGGCTCCCATACGCAGTATTTT
.,TRBV29-1,.,TRBJ2-3,CSVGQKTTDTQYF,TGCAGCGTTGGCCAGAAGACGACAGATACGCAGTATTTT
.,TRBV29-1,.,TRBJ1-2,CSVGQLVNYGYTF,TGCAGCGTCGGACAACTGGTTAACTATGGCTACACCTTC
.,TRBV7-3,.,TRBJ1-1,CASSLTGETEAFF,TGTGCCAGCAGCTTAACCGGGGAGACTGAAGCTTTCTTT
.,TRBV29-1,.,TRBJ1-1,CSVSPAIEAFF,TGCAGCGTTAGTCCGGCCATTGAAGCTTTCTTT
.,TRBV5-6,.,TRBJ2-6,CASSLAQGGTGANVLTF,TGTGCCAGCAGCTTGGCACAGGGTGGCACTGGGGCCAACGTCCTGACTTTC
.,TRBV2,.,TRBJ2-7,CASSRDNYEQYF,TGTGCCAGCAGCCGGGACAACTACGAGCAGTACTTC
.,TRBV6-5,.,TRBJ2-2,CASSSETGELFF,TGTGCCAGCAGTTCCGAGACCGGGGAGCTGTTTTTT
.,TRBV9,.,TRBJ1-2,CASSVSRRGLKTNYGYTF,TGTGCCAGCAGCGTATCGCGGAGGGGCTTGAAGACTAACTATGGCTACACCTTC
.,TRBV5-6,.,TRBJ2-5,CASSLRGWQETQYF,TGTGCCAGCAGCTTACGCGGCTGGCAAGAGACCCAGTACTTC
.,TRBV7-2,few,TRBJ2-4,CASSLENIQYF,TGTGCCAGCAGCTTAGAGAACATTCAGTACTTC
.,TRBV30,.,TRBJ1-2,CAWSATGFGGYTF,TGTGCCTGGAGTGCTACAGGGTTCGGGGGCTACACCTTC
.,TRBV4-1,.,TRBJ1-2,CASSQGTANYGYTF,TGCGCCAGCAGCCAAGGGACAGCTAACTATGGCTACACCTTC
TRBD2,TRBV7-2,.,TRBJ2-5,CASSLGTSGGRETQYF,TGTGCCAGCAGCTTGGGGACTAGCGGGGGGCGAGAGACCCAGTACTTC
TRBD1,TRBV4-3,.,TRBJ1-1,CASSQGTGASGGAFF,TGCGCCAGCAGCCAAGGGACAGGGGCTTCCGGTGGGGCTTTCTTT
TRBD1,TRBV7-2,.,TRBJ2-7,CASSLASGGTGVEQYF,TGTGCCAGCAGCTTAGCGTCTGGTGGGACAGGGGTAGAGCAGTACTTC
.,TRBV30,.,TRBJ1-1,CAWSVRGAPEAFF,TGTGCCTGGAGTGTACGAGGGGCCCCTGAAGCTTTCTTT
.,TRBV6-5,.,TRBJ1-1,CAISFQGRNTEAFF,TGTGCCATCAGTTTCCAGGGCCGGAACACTGAAGCTTTCTTT
.,TRBV29-1,.,TRBJ1-2,CSVEGEGDYRYGYTF,TGCAGCGTTGAGGGGGAAGGGGACTATCGCTATGGCTACACCTTC
TRBD1,TRBV2,.,TRBJ1-1,CASDGQGRHTEAFF,TGTGCCAGCGACGGACAGGGAAGACACACTGAAGCTTTCTTT
.,TRBV29-1,once,TRBJ1-1,CSVRHIRDTEAFF,TGCAGCGTTAGACACATCCGTGACACTGAAGCTTTCTTT
TRBD2,TRBV5-1,.,TRBJ2-7,CASSLEQRGGSHEQYF,TGCGCCAGCAGCTTGGAACAGCGGGGGGGCTCGCACGAGCAGTACTTC
.,TRBV18,.,TRBJ1-2,CASSPMGRIENGYTF,TGTGCCAGCTCACCAATGGGACGGATCGAAAATGGCTACACCTTC
.,TRBV30,.,TRBJ1-2,CAWTKRQYGYTF,TGTGCCTGGACCAAAAGACAGTATGGCTACACCTTC
TRBD1,TRBV10-2,.,TRBJ2-2,CASSTGGYTGELFF,TGCGCCAGCAGCACAGGGGGCTATACCGGGGAGCTGTTTTTT
TRBD2,TRBV30,.,TRBJ2-5,CAWSATSVGETQYF,TGTGCCTGGAGTGCTACTAGCGTAGGAGAGACCCAGTACTTC
.,TRBV2,few,TRBJ2-2,CASTAIGGAGELFF,TGTGCCAGCACTGCAATAGGGGGTGCCGGGGAGCTGTTTTTT
.,TRBV7-2,.,TRBJ1-1,CASSLDQSNTEAFF,TGTGCCAGCAGCTTAGATCAATCGAACACTGAAGCTTTCTTT
.,TRBV5-1,.,TRBJ2-6,CASSIGRQGTSSGANVLTF,TGCGCCAGCAGTATTGGGCGACAGGGGACTAGCTCTGGGGCCAACGTCCTGACTTTC
.,TRBV5-6,few,TRBJ2-1,CASSSETGHYNEQFF,TGTGCCAGCAGCTCCGAGACAGGTCACTACAATGAGCAGTTCTTC
.,TRBV6-1,.,TRBJ1-1,CASSARLHSLNTEAFF,TGTGCCAGCAGTGCGAGGCTCCACTCTCTTAACACTGAAGCTTTCTTT
TRBD1,TRBV6-6,.,TRBJ1-2,CASSAGQDYGYTF,TGTGCCAGCAGTGCTGGACAGGACTATGGCTACACCTTC
.,TRBV9,.,TRBJ1-2,CASSVGRGSNGYTF,TGTGCCAGCAGCGTAGGGCGAGGGTCAAATGGCTACACCTTC
.,TRBV30,.,TRBJ2-5,CAWSGNIRGETQYF,TGTGCCTGGAGTGGTAATATAAGGGGAGAGACCCAGTACTTC
.,TRBV7-8,.,TRBJ1-1,CASIHWTEVNTEAFF,TGTGCCAGCATCCATTGGACAGAGGTGAACACTGAAGCTTTCTTT
TRBD1,TRBV12-5,.,TRBJ2-1,CASGLRGLSYNEQFF,TGTGCTAGTGGTTTGAGGGGGCTATCCTACAATGAGCAGTTCTTC
TRBD2,TRBV2,.,TRBJ2-7,CASNQDGGSYEQYF,TGTGCCAGCAATCAGGACGGGGGGTCCTACGAGCAGTACTTC
.,TRBV14,few,TRBJ2-1,CASSHPASPEQFF,TGTGCCAGCAGCCACCCAGCATCCCCTGAGCAGTTCTTC
.,TRBV30,.,TRBJ1-2,CAWSEAAHGYTF,TGTGCCTGGAGTGAGGCAGCCCATGGCTACACCTTC
.,TRBV29-1,.,TRBJ1-1,CSVERVLNTEAFF,TGCAGCGTTGAAAGGGTCCTCAACACTGAAGCTTTCTTT